These 18 T cell receptor beta chains share one sample of origin, sequenced in a study of vaccination effects on CD4 cells after COVID-19. These receptors are not linked to any known antigen. Within the ViraFEST assay, antigen-specific CD4+ T cells underwent expansion with viral peptide pools prior to sequencing. Isolating CD4+ T cells followed approximately nine days of culture. This person caught SARS-CoV-2 sometime from March to December 2020, and PCR testing confirmed the infection. This table comes from immunoSEQ multiplex PCR, and its TCRdb copy is limited to in-frame clones, with some not included. The sample includes nearly 45,000 clones, 65% to 70% of them seen just once. The sequenced sample was CD4+ T cells from PBMCs cultured with a peptide pool, obtained before COVID-19 vaccination. Source of these receptors: a human donor who had a prior SARS-CoV-2 infection.

This clone was seen more than once but under ten times. This chain connects TRBV7-3 to TRBJ2-5; D unresolved. The CDR3 contains 12 residues. Trimming took 3 bases from V and 4 from J, leaving 6 bases between them. Germline CDR1 SGHTA, CDR2 FQGTGA. The CDR3 DNA is TGTGCCAGCAGCTTCAGAGGAGAGACCCAGTACTTC. Amino acids: CASSFRGETQYF.

V is TRBV11-2 and J is TRBJ1-3; no reliable D call. Germline CDR1 and CDR2: SGHAT and FQNNGV. This CDR3 contains 16 residues. Trimming left V 0 bases short and J 0 bases short, with 9 bases between. The CDR3: CASSLDPMVSGNTIYF. The CDR3 DNA is TGTGCCAGCAGCTTAGATCCCATGGTCTCTGGAAACACCATATATTTT.

This clone was seen a few times. The chain employs TRBV27 and TRBJ2-7; D is unresolved. V gave up 6 bases and J gave up 3 bases, with 6 bases separating them. The length of the CDR3 is 11 residues. The germline gives CDR1 MNHEY, CDR2 SMNVEV (reference sequence). The CDR3 DNA follows: TGTGCCAGCAGCTCTAGCTACGAGCAGTACTTC. It translates to CASSSSYEQYF.

The chain couples TRBV18 to TRBJ1-2, with TRBD1 matching 7 bases. The CDR3 sequence is 17 residues long. After removal of 3 bases from V and 2 bases from J, the junction contained 12 bases not matched to a gene. Germline assignment: CDR1 KGHSH and CDR2 LQKENI. This CDR3 reads CASSPISTGETNYGYTF. CDR3 bases: TGTGCCAGCTCACCTATTTCCACAGGGGAAACGAACTATGGCTACACCTTC.

V usage is TRBV15 and J usage is TRBJ2-4; D is perhaps TRBD1 (6 bases). The CDR3 extends over 14 amino acids. The germline V and J ends were trimmed by 5 bases and 10 bases, with 18 bases remaining between them. From germline, CDR1 is LNHNV and CDR2 YYDKDF (reference sequence). The CDR3 loop reads CATSYKGGSLIQYF. The CDR3 bases are TGTGCCACCAGCTACAAAGGGGGTAGTCTTATTCAGTACTTC.

V is TRBV7-8 and J is TRBJ2-7; possibly TRBD1 for D (5 bases). In germline, CDR1 is SGHVS, CDR2 FQNEAQ. Trimming removed 5 bases at V and 4 bases at J, with 9 bases between. The CDR3 sequence is 12 residues long. The CDR3 region has the DNA TGTGCCAGCAGCCGACAGTCATACGAGCAGTACTTC. Translation: CASSRQSYEQYF.

This chain connects TRBV6-2 or TRBV6-3 to TRBJ2-1; TRBD2 is a possible D gene (6 bases). Trimming left V 2 bases short and J 0 bases short, with 14 bases between. The V gene's germline CDR1 is MNHEY and CDR2 SVGEGT. The length of the CDR3 is 17 residues. The CDR3 spells CASSYRPAGSSYNEQFF. CDR3 bases: TGTGCCAGCAGTTACCGACCAGCGGGTTCCTCCTACAATGAGCAGTTCTTC.

The chain has TRBV11-2 and TRBJ2-7; 7 nucleotides match TRBD1. Unmatched junction bases numbered 8, after V lost 4 bases and J lost 2 bases. The CDR3 is made up of 15 amino acids. Germline V gene lookup returns CDR1 SGHAT and CDR2 FQNNGV. CDR3 amino acids: CASSSVRDRAYEQYF. The CDR3 DNA sequence: TGTGCCAGCAGCTCAGTCCGGGACAGAGCCTACGAGCAGTACTTC.

The chain combines TRBV10-3 with TRBJ2-1; D unresolved. With 2 bases removed from V and 2 bases from J, the gap between germline ends came to 7 bases. This CDR3 comprises 14 residues. Germline-derived CDR1 and CDR2 are ENHRY and SYGVKD. The CDR3 DNA sequence: TGTGCCATCAGTGAGGTGAGAACCTACAATGAGCAGTTCTTC. It translates to CAISEVRTYNEQFF.

This chain connects TRBV4-1 to TRBJ2-7; the D is unclear. The CDR3 spans 16 residues. Germline V lookup: CDR1 MGHRA, CDR2 YSYEKL. Trimming stripped 0 bases from V and 3 bases from J, with 15 bases between. DNA of the CDR3: TGCGCCAGCAGCCAAGATTCCCGAGCCGTCCTCTACGAGCAGTACTTC. It encodes CASSQDSRAVLYEQYF.

This clone was seen more than once but under ten times. V is TRBV6-1 and J is TRBJ1-2; D is perhaps TRBD1 (6 bases). There are 13 residues in the CDR3. The V and J ends lost 2 bases and 8 bases respectively, with 12 bases between them. The germline V gene encodes CDR1 MNHNS and CDR2 SASEGT. CDR3 in amino acids: CASSEYGGGGYTF. In DNA, the CDR3 is TGTGCCAGCAGTGAATACGGGGGCGGGGGCTACACCTTC.

The rearrangement joins TRBV11-3 to TRBJ2-1, with 14 bases aligning to TRBD2. The CDR3 is 17 residues long. From germline, CDR1 is SGHNT and CDR2 YENEEA. Trimming removed 5 bases from V and 8 bases from J; junction bases left unmatched: 11. The chain's CDR3 is CASSPGTSGSFVDEQFF. CDR3 nucleotides: TGTGCCAGCAGCCCGGGGACTAGCGGGAGTTTTGTAGATGAGCAGTTCTTC.

Comments on this clone: An end of the junction differs from the germline gene, which may be a read error. This chain links TRBV23-1 with TRBJ2-7; TRBD1 agrees at 11 bases. TRBV23-1 is an ORF for which the function is uncertain. The CDR3 length is 20 residues. The CDR3 coding sequence is TGCACCAGCAGTCAATTTTTCCCCCGACCCTCGGGACAGGGGGCCTACGAGCAGTACTTC. It yields the protein CTSSQFFPRPSGQGAYEQYF.

The CDR3 reads CASSVKGQGYNSPLHF. For the CDR3, the DNA is TGTGCCAGCAGCGTCAAGGGACAGGGGTATAATTCACCCCTCCACTTT. The chain links TRBV9 to TRBJ1-6; 10 bases match TRBD1. J was trimmed by 4 bases and V by 2 bases; bases with no gene match: 3. The CDR3 totals 16 residues. Germline V gene sequence: CDR1 SGDLS, CDR2 YYNGEE.

The chain couples TRBV30 to TRBJ1-1; D uncertain. The V gene lost 5 bases and the J gene lost 4 bases, with 17 bases spanning the gap. The CDR3 contains 14 residues. The germline V gene has CDR1 GTSNPN and CDR2 SVGIG (reference sequence). CDR3 sequence: CAWALGVTGTEAFF. As DNA, the CDR3 is TGTGCCTGGGCCCTTGGGGTAACGGGCACTGAAGCTTTCTTT.

This clone was detected once. V usage is TRBV7-9 and J usage is TRBJ2-7; perhaps TRBD2 as D (5 bases). Trimming removed 1 base at V and 0 bases at J, with 7 bases between. CDR1 is SEHNR, CDR2 FQNEAQ, per germline (reference sequence). The CDR3 contains 14 residues. CDR3 sequence (DNA): TGTGCCAGCAGCTTAGGGAGGAGCTCCTACGAGCAGTACTTC. Amino acids: CASSLGRSSYEQYF.

The rearrangement joins TRBV5-4 to TRBJ2-1, with 10 positions matching TRBD1. Trimming cost V 1 base and J 6 bases; bases outside gene matches: 4. From germline, CDR1 is SGHNT and CDR2 YYREEE (reference sequence). The CDR3 extends over 15 amino acids. CDR3 nucleotides: TGTGCCAGCAGCTTGAACCGGGACAGGGGCAATGAGCAGTTCTTC. Translation gives CASSLNRDRGNEQFF.

J is TRBJ2-5 and V is TRBV12-3 or TRBV12-4; the D gene is possibly TRBD1 (6 bases). This CDR3 contains 13 residues. V was shortened by 6 bases and J by 0 bases, with 8 bases between the two germline ends. CDR3 DNA sequence: TGTGCCAGCAGGGGGGACAACCAAGAGACCCAGTACTTC. Translation: CASRGDNQETQYF.